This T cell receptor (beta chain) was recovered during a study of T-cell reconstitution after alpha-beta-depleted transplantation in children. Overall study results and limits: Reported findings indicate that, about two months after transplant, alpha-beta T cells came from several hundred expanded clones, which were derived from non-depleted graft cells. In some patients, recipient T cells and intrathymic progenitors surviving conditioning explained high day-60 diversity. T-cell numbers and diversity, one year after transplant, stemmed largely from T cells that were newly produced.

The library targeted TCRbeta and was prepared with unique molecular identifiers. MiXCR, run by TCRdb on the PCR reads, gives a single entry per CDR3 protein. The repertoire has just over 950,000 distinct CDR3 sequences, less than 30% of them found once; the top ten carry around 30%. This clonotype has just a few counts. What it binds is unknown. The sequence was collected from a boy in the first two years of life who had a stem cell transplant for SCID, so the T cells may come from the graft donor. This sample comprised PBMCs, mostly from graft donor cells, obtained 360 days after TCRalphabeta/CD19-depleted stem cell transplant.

In DNA, the CDR3 is TGCGCCAGCAGCCCGGGACAGCGAGCAGAAGGCTACACCTTC. The encoded protein is CASSPGQRAEGYTF. The chain has TRBV4-1 and TRBJ1-2; 7 bases are a match to TRBD1. Germline lookup yields CDR1 MGHRA and CDR2 YSYEKL. The CDR3 is 14 residues long. V was clipped by 4 bases and J by 8 bases; unmatched bases: 10.